Listed here are 9 T cell receptor beta chains from one sample, sequenced in a study of blood T cell repertoires in COVID-19. Only in-frame clones appear in the TCRdb table, and some are missing; sequencing was by immunoSEQ multiplex PCR. The repertoire includes about 200,000 clones, around 86% of them detected once, and 5.9% sits in the top ten. Source material: peripheral blood. The receptors were sampled from a man at least 80 years old with acute or convalescent COVID-19.

The chain has TRBV6-1 and TRBJ2-7; 8 nucleotides agree with TRBD2. V shed 2 bases and J 3 bases; nucleotides not matched to a gene: 18. From germline, CDR1 is MNHNS and CDR2 SASEGT. The CDR3 is made up of 19 amino acids. The CDR3, as DNA: TGTGCCAGCAGTGAAAGGACAAGGGCACCGGGACTAGGGTTCTACGAGCAGTACTTC. This sequence encodes CASSERTRAPGLGFYEQYF.

This clone was picked up one time. As DNA, the CDR3 is TGTGCCAGCAGTTACCAGTCCACAGGGGGGGAGACCCAGTACTTC. It yields the protein CASSYQSTGGETQYF. The V call is TRBV6-2 or TRBV6-3, the J call TRBJ2-5, with TRBD1 identical over 8 bases. The CDR3 totals 15 residues. CDR1 MNHEY and CDR2 SVGEGT come from the germline V gene. J gave up 5 bases and V 2 bases, and 7 bases lay outside the gene matches.

Only one count was recorded for this clone. The V and J genes are TRBV6-1 and TRBJ1-6; D uncertain. This CDR3 is built from 16 residues. The ends were cut back, 1 base at V and 1 base at J, with 8 bases in the middle. CDR1 is MNHNS, CDR2 SASEGT, per germline. CDR3 protein: CASSEDPGSYNSPLHF. CDR3 in DNA: TGTGCCAGCAGTGAAGATCCGGGTTCCTATAATTCACCCCTCCACTTT.

J is TRBJ2-1 and V is TRBV5-1; 8 bases agree with TRBD1. The V gene end was trimmed by 4 bases and the J gene end by 2 bases; junction bases not matched to a gene: 2. Germline V gene sequence: CDR1 SGHRS, CDR2 YFSETQ. This CDR3 contains 14 residues. Here the CDR3 reads CASSTGQAYNEQFF. DNA for the CDR3: TGCGCCAGCAGCACGGGACAGGCCTACAATGAGCAGTTCTTC.

The chain recombines TRBV7-9 with TRBJ2-1; D is undetermined. V was trimmed by 5 bases and J by 7 bases, leaving 12 bases between them. This CDR3 has 13 residues. The germline V gene has CDR1 SEHNR and CDR2 FQNEAQ (reference sequence). The CDR3 DNA is TGTGCCAGCAGCCCTACTCCGCGGAATGAGCAGTTCTTC. Protein product: CASSPTPRNEQFF. Together with reference TRBV7-9 and TRBJ2-1, the CDR3 gives the full variable domain: DTGVSQNPRHKITKRGQNVTFRCDPISEHNRLYWYRQTLGQGPEFLTYFQNEAQLEKSRLLSDRFSAERPKGSFSTLEIQRTEQGDSAMYLCASSPTPRNEQFFGPGTRLTVL.

The J gene is TRBJ1-3, the V gene TRBV27, with D hard to call. The CDR3 totals 15 residues. Per germline, CDR1 MNHEY and CDR2 SMNVEV (reference sequence). The V and J ends lost 6 bases and 0 bases respectively, with 12 bases between them. The CDR3 DNA sequence: TGTGCCAGCAGCCTGGACGGGAACTCTGGAAACACCATATATTTT. Encoded protein: CASSLDGNSGNTIYF.

This rearrangement joins TRBV19 to TRBJ1-1; maybe TRBD1 (6 bases). CDR3 size: 16 residues. The germline CDR1 and CDR2 sequences are LNHDA and SQIVND (reference sequence). V shed 5 bases and J shed 0 bases, with 16 bases lying between them. CDR3 amino acids: CASSSRDTSMNTEAFF. The CDR3 DNA follows: TGTGCCAGTAGTTCCCGGGACACCTCTATGAACACTGAAGCTTTCTTT.

The rearrangement joins TRBV5-1 to TRBJ2-2; weak D call: TRBD2 (5 bases). The germline V and J ends were trimmed by 5 bases and 3 bases, with 11 bases remaining between them. The CDR3 has 14 residues. Germline CDR1 is SGHRS and CDR2 is YFSETQ. In DNA, the CDR3 is TGCGCCAGCAGGCCGAACGGGGACACCGGGGAGCTGTTTTTT. It codes for CASRPNGDTGELFF.

The V and J genes are TRBV5-4 and TRBJ2-2; 7 bases align to TRBD1. Trimming at V came to 2 bases and at J to 5 bases, leaving 6 bases not matched to a gene. This CDR3 has 15 residues. CDR1 and CDR2 (germline): SGHNT, YYREEE (reference sequence). The CDR3 DNA sequence: TGTGCCAGCAGCTTAACAGGGGTTAAGACCGGGGAGCTGTTTTTT. Translating it yields CASSLTGVKTGELFF. Full variable domain (missing parts from reference TRBV5-4 and TRBJ2-2): ETGVTQSPTHLIKTRGQQVTLRCSSQSGHNTVSWYQQALGQGPQFIFQYYREEENGRGNFPPRFSGLQFPNYSSELNVNALELDDSALYLCASSLTGVKTGELFFGEGSRLTVL.